Following are 26 T cell receptor beta chains from one sample sequenced in a study of CD8 T cells in ankylosing spondylitis. Their specific antigens are unknown. Study-level results: What appeared characteristic of ankylosing spondylitis blood was a TCR beta motif of under 10 highly homologous variants.

TCRdb reprocessed the 5' RACE reads with MiXCR, giving one entry per CDR3 protein. The sample lists approximately 300,000 distinct CDR3 sequences, around 8% occurring once. Sequencing was carried out using blood, either unsorted or a sorted T cell fraction (not recorded which). The receptors originated from a male donor with ankylosing spondylitis.

This clonotype was observed a few times. The gene calls are TRBV5-1 and TRBJ2-5, with a tentative D call TRBD2 (6 bases). Germline assignment: CDR1 SGHRS and CDR2 YFSETQ. There are 14 residues in the CDR3. V was trimmed by 4 bases and J by 5 bases, leaving 15 bases between them. The CDR3 DNA reads TGCGCCAGCAGCCTTCTAGGGACTGGGGAGACCCAGTACTTC. It codes for CASSLLGTGETQYF.

The V and J genes are TRBV5-1 and TRBJ1-4, with TRBD1 matching over 7 bases. This CDR3 contains 14 residues. From germline, CDR1 is SGHRS and CDR2 YFSETQ. V shed 8 bases and J 7 bases; nucleotides not matched to a gene: 11. CDR3 bases: TGCGCCAGTCAGATTGAGGGGGCTGGTGAAAAACTGTTTTTT. It codes for CASQIEGAGEKLFF.

This clonotype was picked up a small number of times. The V call is TRBV6-6, the J call TRBJ2-3; unclear D gene. The CDR3 contains 12 residues. V dropped 7 bases and J dropped 4 bases, with 9 bases sitting between them. From germline, CDR1 is MNHNY and CDR2 SVGAGI (reference sequence). Written as DNA, the CDR3 is TGTGCCAGCAACGGGTTAGCAGATACGCAGTATTTT. Residues: CASNGLADTQYF.

This clonotype was seen only a few times. This chain uses TRBV28 with TRBJ2-2; D unresolved. The V gene's germline CDR1 is MDHEN and CDR2 SYDVKM. With 7 bases removed from V and 4 bases from J, the gap between germline ends came to 16 bases. The CDR3 loop spans 15 amino acids. The CDR3, as DNA: TGTGCCAGCACCTCGTGGGCACAGCTCACCGGGGAGCTGTTTTTT. The encoded protein is CASTSWAQLTGELFF.

This chain links TRBV6-2 or TRBV6-3 with TRBJ1-5, with D possibly being TRBD1 (5 bases). The germline gives CDR1 MNHEY, CDR2 SVGEGT. This CDR3 contains 15 residues. Trimming shortened V by 5 bases and J by 2 bases, and 13 bases separated the two germline ends. CDR3 loop: CASSRDPEGNQPQHF. CDR3 sequence (DNA): TGTGCCAGCAGTCGGGACCCGGAGGGCAATCAGCCCCAGCATTTT.

This clonotype was counted ten times or more. The CDR3 nucleotides are TGCGCCAGCAGCTTACAGGGATACAATGAGCAGTTCTTC. Its protein is CASSLQGYNEQFF. The chain has TRBV5-1 and TRBJ2-1, with D maybe TRBD1 (6 bases). Trimming removed 2 bases at V and 4 bases at J, with 7 bases between. CDR1 is SGHRS and CDR2 is YFSETQ in the germline V gene. The CDR3 consists of 13 residues.

The chain couples TRBV21-1 to TRBJ2-5; no check of the table's D call, TRBD1, against the DNA was made. TRBV21-1 is termed a pseudogene. This CDR3 is 14 amino acids long. This chain's CDR3 is CASSSPQGRETQYF. CDR3 coding DNA: TGTGCCAGCAGCTCCCCCCAGGGGCGAGAGACCCAGTACTTC.

This clonotype was observed a handful of times. This chain uses TRBV20-1 with TRBJ2-3; D gene uncertain. The V end was cut by 2 bases, the J end by 0 bases, with 9 bases between. The CDR3 spans 14 residues. Germline loops: CDR1 DFQATT, CDR2 SNEGSKA (reference sequence). The CDR3 nucleotides read TGCAGTGCTAGAAGCCCGACTAGCACAGATACGCAGTATTTT. This sequence encodes CSARSPTSTDTQYF.

This clonotype was observed a few times. V and J are TRBV20-1 and TRBJ1-3; no clear D. The CDR3 has 14 amino acids. Germline V CDR1 and CDR2: DFQATT, SNEGSKA (reference sequence). V was pared by 0 bases and J by 1 base, with 7 bases between. In DNA form, the CDR3 reads TGCAGTGCTAGAGAGGGATTATCTGGAAACACCATATATTTT. This translates into CSAREGLSGNTIYF.

There are a few counts of this clonotype. The chain carries TRBV2 and TRBJ2-1, with TRBD2 matching over 10 bases. V shed 7 bases and J 10 bases; nucleotides not matched to a gene: 7. CDR1 is SNHLY, CDR2 FYNNEI, per germline. The CDR3 has 13 amino acids. The CDR3 protein is CASKGTSVGEQFF. Written as DNA, the CDR3 is TGTGCCAGCAAGGGGACTAGCGTGGGGGAGCAGTTCTTC.

This clonotype has only a few counts. The chain has TRBV7-2 and TRBJ1-2; TRBD1 agrees at 10 bases. Germline CDR1 SGHTA, CDR2 FQGNSA. The CDR3 covers 17 residues. V trimming: 2 bases; J trimming: 1 base; junction bases outside the gene matches: 7. CDR3 DNA sequence: TGTGCCAGCAGCTTATCAGGACAGGGGGGTCTTAACTATGGCTACACCTTC. This gives the protein CASSLSGQGGLNYGYTF.

This clonotype occurred a few times. The chain couples TRBV10-3 to TRBJ2-2; D not resolved. Trimming cost V 0 bases and J 3 bases, with 8 bases left between them. Per germline, CDR1 ENHRY and CDR2 SYGVKD. The length of the CDR3 is 15 residues. The CDR3 region has the DNA TGTGCCATCAGTGAGTCGATTGCTGACACCGGGGAGCTGTTTTTT. Protein: CAISESIADTGELFF.

This chain connects TRBV18 to TRBJ2-7; 11 nucleotides line up with TRBD1. J gave up 7 bases and V 3 bases, and 5 bases lay outside the gene matches. The CDR3 loop spans 14 amino acids. From germline, CDR1 is KGHSH and CDR2 LQKENI. The CDR3: CASSPGQGGREQYF. The CDR3 region has the DNA TGTGCCAGCTCACCGGGACAGGGGGGGAGAGAGCAGTACTTC.

This clonotype was detected ten times or more. This rearrangement joins TRBV20-1 to TRBJ2-1; D call uncertain. The germline V gene encodes CDR1 DFQATT and CDR2 SNEGSKA (reference sequence). V was pared by 3 bases and J by 6 bases, with 9 bases between. The length of the CDR3 is 12 residues. The CDR3 bases are TGCAGTGCTAGTTCCCTCGTCAATGAGCAGTTCTTC. Amino acid sequence: CSASSLVNEQFF.

This clonotype has only a few counts. The CDR3 DNA reads TGTGCCAGCAGTCCCAACAGGGGGTATGAGCAGTTCTTC. This codes for CASSPNRGYEQFF. The V call is TRBV28, the J call TRBJ2-1; 8 bases match TRBD1. The CDR3 spans 13 residues. CDR1 and CDR2 from the germline V gene are MDHEN and SYDVKM. The ends lost 5 bases at V and 8 bases at J; junction bases unmatched: 5.

J is TRBJ1-1 and V is TRBV5-1; a weak D match, TRBD1 (6 bases). Germline lookup yields CDR1 SGHRS and CDR2 YFSETQ. V was clipped by 0 bases and J by 4 bases, with 13 bases between them. The CDR3 loop spans 15 amino acids. Here the CDR3 DNA reads TGCGCCAGCAGCTTGGGGTTGGGGGGCGTCACTGAAGCTTTCTTT. It encodes CASSLGLGGVTEAFF.

This clonotype was picked up a small number of times. The chain is built from TRBV4-2 and TRBJ1-6; TRBD1 matches at 8 bases. CDR1 and CDR2 from the germline V gene are LGHNA and YNFKEQ. The CDR3 consists of 20 residues. J lost 8 bases, V lost 4 bases, and 22 bases had no gene match. CDR3 amino acids: CASSLNGGTGDVGYDSPLHF. In DNA form, the CDR3 reads TGTGCCAGCAGCCTAAATGGGGGGACAGGAGACGTGGGGTATGATTCACCCCTCCACTTT.

This clonotype was found many times. The V call is TRBV29-1, the J call TRBJ2-2; D ambiguous. The CDR3 spans 14 residues. Trimming took off 3 bases at V and 3 bases at J, with 11 bases between the two ends. Germline V gives CDR1 SQVTM, CDR2 ANQGSEA. CDR3 amino acids: CSVENRAHTGELFF. The CDR3 DNA follows: TGCAGCGTTGAGAATAGAGCCCACACCGGGGAGCTGTTTTTT.

The chain employs TRBV3-1 and TRBJ2-7; 11 bases align to TRBD2. Trimming at V came to 3 bases and at J to 0 bases, leaving 4 bases not matched to a gene. The germline V gene has CDR1 LGHDT and CDR2 YNNKEL (reference sequence). The CDR3 runs 16 residues. CDR3 region: CASSQASGRTSYEQYF. CDR3 nucleotide sequence: TGTGCCAGCAGCCAGGCTAGCGGGAGGACCTCCTACGAGCAGTACTTC.

The rearrangement uses TRBV10-3 and TRBJ2-3; 10 bases fit TRBD1. J was trimmed by 1 base and V by 0 bases; bases with no gene match: 1. The CDR3 totals 16 residues. Germline V CDR1 and CDR2: ENHRY, SYGVKD. CDR3 loop: CAISESGTGGTDTQYF. As DNA, the CDR3 is TGTGCCATCAGTGAGTCGGGGACAGGGGGCACAGATACGCAGTATTTT.

This clonotype was seen more than once but under ten times. J is TRBJ2-3 and V is TRBV3-1; the match to TRBD2 covers 10 bases. CDR1 is LGHDT and CDR2 is YNNKEL in the germline V gene (reference sequence). The trim removed 4 bases at V and 3 bases at J, leaving 4 bases unmatched. The CDR3 totals 15 residues. As DNA, the CDR3 is TGTGCCAGCAGCCTAGGGACTAGCGAGACAGATACGCAGTATTTT. It is translated as CASSLGTSETDTQYF.

The gene calls are TRBV7-9 and TRBJ2-3; 8 nucleotides agree with TRBD2. The junction had 14 bases not matched to a gene; V was cut back by 5 bases and J by 4 bases. The germline V gene encodes CDR1 SEHNR and CDR2 FQNEAQ (reference sequence). There are 17 residues in the CDR3. In DNA form, the CDR3 reads TGTGCCAGCAGCGCCCCTCCCAGCGGGAGAAATTCAGATACGCAGTATTTT. Its translation: CASSAPPSGRNSDTQYF.

This clonotype was seen a handful of times. The V and J genes are TRBV7-9 and TRBJ1-2; D unresolved. The CDR3 is 14 residues long. V lost 2 bases and J 5 bases, leaving 12 bases between the germline ends. From germline, CDR1 is SEHNR and CDR2 FQNEAQ (reference sequence). The CDR3 sequence: CASSLSSRAYGYTF. Written as DNA, the CDR3 is TGTGCCAGCAGCTTATCTTCTCGGGCATATGGCTACACCTTC.

DNA of the CDR3: TGTGCCAGCAGGAGCTTCTACGAGCAGTACTTC. This translates into CASRSFYEQYF. V and J are TRBV27 and TRBJ2-7; no firm D call. This CDR3 is built from 11 residues. From germline, CDR1 is MNHEY and CDR2 SMNVEV (reference sequence). Trimming pared 6 bases from V and 3 bases from J, leaving 6 bases between.

The rearrangement uses TRBV6-5 and TRBJ2-3, with 10 bases matching TRBD2. The CDR3 spans 17 residues. Trimming cost V 3 bases and J 5 bases; bases outside gene matches: 11. In germline, CDR1 is MNHEY, CDR2 SVGAGI. CDR3 coding DNA: TGTGCCAGCAGTTATCTTTCGAGCGGGAGGGATGGAGATACGCAGTATTTT. It is translated as CASSYLSSGRDGDTQYF.

The chain uses TRBV3-1 and TRBJ2-7, with TRBD1 as a possible D gene (6 bases). Germline-derived CDR1 and CDR2 are LGHDT and YNNKEL (reference sequence). The ends were cut back, 5 bases at V and 6 bases at J, with 17 bases in the middle. The CDR3 covers 14 residues. The CDR3 here is CASSSGQIRVEQYF. The CDR3 region has the DNA TGTGCCAGCAGCTCTGGACAGATAAGGGTCGAGCAGTACTTC.